The entry that follows covers one T cell receptor beta chain sequence. Its antigen is not identified. A much bigger clone sits one base away, suggesting this may be a read error. The CDR3 length is 15 residues. V gave up 5 bases and J gave up 4 bases, with 17 bases separating them. Germline V gene sequence: CDR1 PRHDT, CDR2 FYEKMQ (reference sequence). The authors made TCR beta cDNA from approximately 500 ng total RNA with a constant-region primer. Amplification in three nested multiplex PCR rounds with slightly modified ARM-PCR gave rise to TCR beta libraries. The two initial PCR rounds, nine to eleven cycles each, used TRBV1-TRBV30 forward and C-beta reverse primers. TCRdb reprocessed the multiplex PCR reads with MiXCR, giving one entry per CDR3 protein. Altogether approximately 100,000 distinct CDR3 sequences are present, 65% to 75% being singletons, with the ten largest covering around 12%. This sample stems from a study of tumor-infiltrating lymphocytes in primary liver carcinoma. In the study overall: Roughly 3.65 to 7.5 million productive TCRbeta reads were obtained per sample, with similar numbers across tissue types.

Scientists recovered RNA and DNA together from about 20-30 mg of unsorted bulk tissue. Tumor samples each held over 85% viable tumor cells. Points from the study as a whole: Blood fell significantly below tumors in its top-250-clone fraction (p = 0.039).

This receptor was taken from a woman in her fifties or sixties with primary liver carcinoma and hepatitis B virus infection. Sequenced: liver tumor tissue from sampling region 2. Documented subset: tumor region T2, inferior pole. The chain couples TRBV13 to TRBJ1-1; the D gene is possibly TRBD1 (6 bases). The CDR3 DNA follows: TGTGCCAGCAGCCCTAGAGGGACAACTTCCACTGAAGCTTTCTTT. This sequence encodes CASSPRGTTSTEAFF.